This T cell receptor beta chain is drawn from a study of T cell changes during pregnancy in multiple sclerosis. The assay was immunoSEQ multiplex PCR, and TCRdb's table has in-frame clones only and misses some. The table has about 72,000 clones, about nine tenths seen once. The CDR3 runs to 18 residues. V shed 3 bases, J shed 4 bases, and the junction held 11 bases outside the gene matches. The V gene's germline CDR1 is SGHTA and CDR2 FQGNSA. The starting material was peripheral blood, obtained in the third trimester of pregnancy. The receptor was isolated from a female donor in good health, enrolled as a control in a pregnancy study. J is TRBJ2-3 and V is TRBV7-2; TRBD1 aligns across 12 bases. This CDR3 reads CASSLLLGQGAKADTQYF. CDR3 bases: TGTGCCAGCAGCTTGCTGTTGGGACAGGGGGCGAAGGCAGATACGCAGTATTTT.